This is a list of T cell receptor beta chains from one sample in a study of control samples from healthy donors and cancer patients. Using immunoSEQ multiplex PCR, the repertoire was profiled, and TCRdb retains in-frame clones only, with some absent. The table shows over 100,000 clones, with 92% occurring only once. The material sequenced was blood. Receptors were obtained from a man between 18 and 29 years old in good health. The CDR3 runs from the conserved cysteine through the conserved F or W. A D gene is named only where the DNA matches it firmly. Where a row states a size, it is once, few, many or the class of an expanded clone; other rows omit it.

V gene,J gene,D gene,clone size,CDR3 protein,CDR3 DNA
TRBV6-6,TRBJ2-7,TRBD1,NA,CASSPRFIGRTGGYEQYF,TGTGCCAGCAGTCCCCGCTTTATCGGTCGGACAGGGGGCTACGAGCAGTACTTC
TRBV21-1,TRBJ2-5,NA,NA,CASSNWSLAETQYF,TGTGCCAGCAGCAATTGGTCGCTTGCGGAGACCCAGTACTTC
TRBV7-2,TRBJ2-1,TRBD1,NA,CASSLVQGAAGEPQFF,TGTGCCAGCAGCTTAGTTCAGGGGGCGGCCGGGGAACCGCAGTTCTTC
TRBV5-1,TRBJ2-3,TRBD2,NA,CASSKVRLAGGELTDTQYF,TGCGCCAGCAGCAAGGTGAGACTAGCGGGCGGCGAACTCACAGATACGCAGTATTTT
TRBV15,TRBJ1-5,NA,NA,CATSRDSSNQPQHF,TGTGCCACCAGCAGGGACTCTAGCAATCAGCCCCAGCATTTT
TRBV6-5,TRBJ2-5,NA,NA,CASSPSSAETQYF,TGTGCCAGCAGTCCTTCCTCCGCGGAGACCCAGTACTTC
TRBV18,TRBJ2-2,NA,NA,CASSPPEGINGRELFF,TGTGCCAGCTCACCACCCGAAGGGATCAACGGCCGGGAGCTGTTTTTT
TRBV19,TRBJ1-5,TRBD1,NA,CASSMLQGDGRNQPQHF,TGTGCCAGTAGTATGTTACAGGGGGACGGGCGCAATCAGCCCCAGCATTTT
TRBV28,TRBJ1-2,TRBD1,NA,CASSFPTGVAANYGYTF,TGTGCCAGCAGTTTCCCGACAGGGGTGGCAGCTAACTATGGCTACACCTTC
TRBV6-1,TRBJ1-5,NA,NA,CASSEGGQINQPQHF,TGTGCCAGCAGTGAGGGAGGGCAGATCAATCAGCCCCAGCATTTT
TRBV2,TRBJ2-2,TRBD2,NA,CASSARSGGPGELFF,TGTGCCAGCAGCGCACGGAGCGGGGGGCCCGGGGAGCTGTTTTTT
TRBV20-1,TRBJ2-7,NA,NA,CSASGGYEQYF,TGCAGTGCTAGTGGGGGGTACGAGCAGTACTTC
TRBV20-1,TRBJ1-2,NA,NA,CSARVGFF,TGCAGTGCTAGGGTGGGGTTTTTC
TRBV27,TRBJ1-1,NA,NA,CASSLDQGNTEAFF,TGTGCCAGCAGTTTAGACCAGGGGAACACTGAAGCTTTCTTT
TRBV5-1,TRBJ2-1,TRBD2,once,CASSLGAGAYNEQFF,TGCGCCAGCAGCTTGGGAGCGGGGGCATACAATGAGCAGTTCTTC
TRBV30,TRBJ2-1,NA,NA,CAWSVGGGIYNEQFF,TGTGCCTGGAGTGTGGGTGGCGGCATCTACAATGAGCAGTTCTTC
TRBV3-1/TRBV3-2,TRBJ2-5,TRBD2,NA,CASNIGGGQETQYF,TGTGCCAGCAATATCGGGGGGGGTCAAGAGACCCAGTACTTC
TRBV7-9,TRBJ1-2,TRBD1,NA,CASSRGGQGASYGYTF,TGTGCCAGCAGTCGAGGTGGGCAGGGGGCGAGCTATGGCTACACCTTC
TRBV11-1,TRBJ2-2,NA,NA,CASTRSDVGTGELFF,TGTGCCAGCACCCGGAGCGACGTTGGGACCGGGGAGCTGTTTTTT
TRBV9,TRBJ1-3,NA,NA,CASSRDTGNTIYF,TGTGCCAGTTCCCGGGACACTGGAAACACCATATATTTT
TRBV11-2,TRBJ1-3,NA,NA,CASSFSGVSSGNTIYF,TGTGCCAGCAGCTTTTCGGGGGTTAGCTCTGGAAACACCATATATTTT
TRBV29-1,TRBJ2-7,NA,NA,CSGVEVLTYEQYF,TGCAGCGGGGTCGAGGTCCTCACCTACGAGCAGTACTTC
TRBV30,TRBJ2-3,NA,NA,CAWESKGADTQYF,TGTGCCTGGGAATCTAAGGGCGCAGATACGCAGTATTTT
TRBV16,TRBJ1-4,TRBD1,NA,CASSPRTGNNEKLFF,TGTGCCAGCAGCCCACGGACAGGGAACAATGAAAAACTGTTTTTT
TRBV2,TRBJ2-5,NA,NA,CASKEQGETQYF,TGTGCCAGCAAGGAACAGGGAGAGACCCAGTACTTC